The 19 T cell receptor beta chains presented below share a single source sample, sequenced in a study of shared clonotypes between healthy human individuals. Using immunoSEQ multiplex PCR, the repertoire was profiled, and TCRdb retains in-frame clones only, with some absent. This repertoire shows around 700,000 clones, about 92% found once; its top ten account for about a quarter. Naivety among CD8 cells was defined by CD45RO negativity and positive CCR7 selection, thereby excluding terminally differentiated effector memory CD45RA+ cells. Sequenced material: naive CD8+ T cells sorted from blood. The source of these receptors is a young man in good health.

This sequence joins TRBV11-2 and TRBJ2-5; 9 bases match TRBD2. Losses at the gene ends were 5 bases for V and 1 base for J; bases not matched to a gene: 11. CDR1 and CDR2 (germline): SGHAT, FQNNGV. The CDR3 loop spans 17 amino acids. The CDR3 reads CASSMGREGRAQETQYF. DNA for the CDR3: TGTGCCAGCAGCATGGGGCGGGAGGGCCGAGCCCAAGAGACCCAGTACTTC.

This sequence joins TRBV2 and TRBJ1-1; D is unresolved. Germline CDR1 and CDR2: SNHLY and FYNNEI. V lost 8 bases, J lost 0 bases, and 16 bases lay in between. CDR3 length: 15 amino acids. In DNA form, the CDR3 reads TGTGCCAGCGGGTGGGCCATCCTCATGAACACTGAAGCTTTCTTT. Protein product: CASGWAILMNTEAFF.

The chain uses TRBV18 and TRBJ2-2; D might be TRBD2 (5 bases). There are 14 residues in the CDR3. Deletions cut 2 bases from V and 5 bases from J, with 9 bases between. In germline, CDR1 is KGHSH, CDR2 LQKENI. The CDR3 spells CASSPNQRTGELFF. The CDR3 DNA sequence: TGTGCCAGCTCACCAAATCAGCGGACCGGGGAGCTGTTTTTT.

This clone has just one count. V and J are TRBV5-6 and TRBJ2-5; D might be TRBD2 (5 bases). Trimming removed 4 bases at V and 5 bases at J, with 15 bases between. The CDR3 runs to 14 residues. CDR1 is SGHDT and CDR2 is YYEEEE in the germline V gene. The CDR3 DNA sequence: TGTGCCAGCAGCCAGACTACGCCGGGGGAGACCCAGTACTTC. This translates into CASSQTTPGETQYF.

This chain joins TRBV27 and TRBJ2-3, with 7 bases lining up with TRBD2. V lost 5 bases to trimming and J lost 4 bases; unmatched junction nucleotides: 6. Per the germline V gene, CDR1 is MNHEY and CDR2 is SMNVEV (reference sequence). The CDR3 has 14 amino acids. The CDR3 DNA reads TGTGCCAGCAGTCCTGTGGGGAGGGCAGATACGCAGTATTTT. Protein product: CASSPVGRADTQYF.

This clone came up once. The chain joins TRBV10-3 to TRBJ1-2; possible D gene TRBD1, 5 bases. The CDR3 extends over 14 amino acids. Germline CDR1 is ENHRY and CDR2 is SYGVKD. V lost 3 bases, J lost 7 bases, and 15 bases lay in between. CDR3 residues: CAISDEGRKAGYTF. In DNA, the CDR3 is TGTGCCATCAGTGACGAGGGGAGGAAGGCTGGCTACACCTTC.

The CDR3 is CASSLRGTGIGEQYF. The CDR3 region has the DNA TGTGCCAGCAGTCTACGAGGGACAGGGATCGGCGAGCAGTACTTC. The rearrangement uses TRBV27 and TRBJ2-7, with TRBD1 matching 9 bases. This CDR3 comprises 15 residues. V lost 5 bases to trimming and J lost 6 bases; unmatched junction nucleotides: 11. Germline CDR1 is MNHEY and CDR2 is SMNVEV (reference sequence).

The gene calls are TRBV15 and TRBJ1-1, with 9 bases aligning to TRBD1. Unmatched junction bases numbered 8, after V lost 0 bases and J lost 0 bases. The V gene's germline CDR1 is LNHNV and CDR2 YYDKDF (reference sequence). There are 18 residues in the CDR3. The CDR3 DNA is TGTGCCACCAGCAGAGATACGACAGGGGGGCACATGAACACTGAAGCTTTCTTT. It codes for CATSRDTTGGHMNTEAFF. Full variable domain (rest looked up from reference TRBV15 and TRBJ1-1): DAMVIQNPRYQVTQFGKPVTLSCSQTLNHNVMYWYQQKSSQAPKLLFHYYDKDFNNEADTPDNFQSRRPNTSFCFLDIRSPGLGDTAMYLCATSRDTTGGHMNTEAFFGQGTRLTVV.

The chain combines TRBV6-6 with TRBJ2-1, with D hard to call. V lost 1 base and J 0 bases, leaving 7 bases between the germline ends. CDR1 is MNHNY and CDR2 is SVGAGI in the germline V gene (reference sequence). The CDR3 covers 15 residues. The CDR3 reads CASSYLEVSYNEQFF. The CDR3 DNA follows: TGTGCCAGCAGTTACTTAGAGGTCTCCTACAATGAGCAGTTCTTC.

Notes on this clone: Other DNA sequences within the sample encode an identical CDR3. This chain uses TRBV9 with TRBJ2-1; D not certain. This CDR3 contains 12 residues. The germline V gene encodes CDR1 SGDLS and CDR2 YYNGEE. V lost 0 bases and J 7 bases, leaving 5 bases between the germline ends. CDR3 residues: CASSVVSNEQFF. In nucleotides, the CDR3 is TGTGCCAGCAGCGTAGTTTCAAATGAGCAGTTCTTC.

The rearrangement joins TRBV5-8 to TRBJ2-3, with TRBD1 matching over 8 bases. Germline V gene data show CDR1 as SGHTS and CDR2 as YDEGEE. This CDR3 is built from 15 residues. J was trimmed by 4 bases and V by 1 base; bases with no gene match: 5. The CDR3 spells CASSLSGGLADTQYF. CDR3 DNA sequence: TGTGCCAGCAGCTTGTCAGGGGGCCTCGCAGATACGCAGTATTTT.

As DNA, the CDR3 is TGTGCCAGCAGCAGAGAGACAGGTTGTGGCTCCTACGAGCAGTACTTC. Translating it yields CASSRETGCGSYEQYF. The genes are TRBV21-1 and TRBJ2-7; the table names TRBD1, a call not compared with the DNA. TRBV21-1 has pseudogene status. CDR3 length: 16 amino acids.

The rearrangement links TRBV16 to TRBJ2-2, with D possibly TRBD1 on 5 matching bases. Germline values: CDR1 KGHSY, CDR2 FQNENV. The CDR3 is 17 residues long. Trimming stripped 4 bases from V and 2 bases from J, with 17 bases between. The CDR3 loop reads CASSPRLSRVNTGELFF. The CDR3 nucleotides read TGTGCCAGCAGCCCACGACTGAGCAGGGTCAACACCGGGGAGCTGTTTTTT.

Only one count was recorded for this clone. V is TRBV7-9 and J is TRBJ2-5; D may be TRBD2 (6 bases). Germline V gene lookup returns CDR1 SEHNR and CDR2 FQNEAQ (reference sequence). V lost 5 bases and J 2 bases, leaving 15 bases between the germline ends. The length of the CDR3 is 15 residues. The chain's CDR3 is CASSVYLGGQETQYF. The DNA of the CDR3 is TGTGCCAGCAGCGTCTACTTGGGGGGACAAGAGACCCAGTACTTC.

The genes are TRBV5-5 and TRBJ2-7, with D perhaps TRBD2 (5 bases). CDR1 SGHKS and CDR2 YYEKEE come from the germline V gene (reference sequence). The ends were cut back, 0 bases at V and 5 bases at J, with 15 bases in the middle. This CDR3 spans 15 amino acids. CDR3 sequence: CASSLGGRVSNEQYF. The CDR3 bases are TGTGCCAGCAGCTTGGGCGGGCGGGTATCCAACGAGCAGTACTTC.

The rearrangement links TRBV27 to TRBJ2-3; D remains unclear. The CDR3 totals 14 residues. V shed 8 bases and J shed 2 bases, with 14 bases lying between them. From germline, CDR1 is MNHEY and CDR2 SMNVEV (reference sequence). CDR3 sequence reads: CASGLVGITDTQYF. CDR3 in DNA: TGTGCCAGCGGCTTAGTGGGGATCACAGATACGCAGTATTTT.

This chain joins TRBV28 and TRBJ2-7; 7 nucleotides align to TRBD2. Looked up from germline, CDR1 is MDHEN and CDR2 is SYDVKM. The CDR3 sequence is 15 residues long. The V segment lost 10 bases and the J segment 5 bases; nucleotides outside the gene matches: 17. CDR3 protein: CATQFSLAAVNEQYF. The CDR3, as DNA: TGTGCCACCCAGTTTAGTCTAGCGGCTGTTAACGAGCAGTACTTC.

V is TRBV7-9 and J is TRBJ2-1, with D hard to call. Germline-derived CDR1 and CDR2 are SEHNR and FQNEAQ (reference sequence). V shed 3 bases and J shed 5 bases, with 14 bases lying between them. CDR3 length equals 15 residues. The CDR3 loop is CASSFAPDRNNEQFF. The CDR3 nucleotides are TGTGCCAGCAGCTTCGCCCCCGACCGGAACAATGAGCAGTTCTTC.

The J gene is TRBJ2-7, the V gene TRBV19; D might be TRBD2 (5 bases). The ends were cut back, 3 bases at V and 1 base at J, with 13 bases in the middle. CDR3 length: 15 residues. Germline V lookup: CDR1 LNHDA, CDR2 SQIVND (reference sequence). The CDR3, as DNA: TGTGCCAGTAGTATTACCGAGGGTGTTTCCTACGAGCAGTACTTC. This codes for CASSITEGVSYEQYF. The full variable domain, its missing parts supplied by reference TRBV19 and TRBJ2-7, is DGGITQSPKYLFRKEGQNVTLSCEQNLNHDAMYWYRQDPGQGLRLIYYSQIVNDFQKGDIAEGYSVSREKKESFPLTVTSAQKNPTAFYLCASSITEGVSYEQYFGPGTRLTVT.